The 28 T cell receptor beta chains in this list originate from one sample, sequenced in a study of CD8 T cells in ankylosing spondylitis. TCRdb called the 5' RACE reads again in MiXCR, with one record for every CDR3 protein. In the table there are about 320,000 distinct CDR3 sequences, approximately 10% of which are singletons. Sequenced input: blood, either unsorted or a sorted T cell fraction (not recorded which). The receptor source for this set is a female donor with ankylosing spondylitis or in good health (not recorded which).

This clonotype was counted between two and nine times. V gene TRBV5-5 combines with J gene TRBJ2-7; tentatively, D is TRBD1 (5 bases). V was clipped by 1 base and J by 3 bases, with 8 bases between them. CDR3 size: 13 residues. CDR1 and CDR2 (germline): SGHKS, YYEKEE (reference sequence). CDR3 nucleotides: TGTGCCAGCAGCTTGTCCGGACACTACGAGCAGTACTTC. This gives the protein CASSLSGHYEQYF.

The V gene is TRBV7-8, the J gene TRBJ1-3; D gene unclear. CDR1 is SGHVS and CDR2 is FQNEAQ in the germline V gene. Between the trimmed V and J ends, which lost 3 bases and 0 bases, there was a span of 9 bases. The CDR3 totals 15 residues. The CDR3 nucleotides read TGTGCCAGCAGCTTCTTGGTGGGCTCTGGAAACACCATATATTTT. Its protein is CASSFLVGSGNTIYF. Using reference TRBV7-8 and TRBJ1-3 for the parts outside the CDR3, the full variable domain is GAGVSQSPRYKVAKRGQDVALRCDPISGHVSLFWYQQALGQGPEFLTYFQNEAQLDKSGLPSDRFFAERPEGSVSTLKIQRTQQEDSAVYLCASSFLVGSGNTIYFGEGSWLTVV.

This clonotype was observed at least ten times. V and J are TRBV5-1 and TRBJ1-1, with 7 bases fitting TRBD1. With 9 bases clipped from V and 1 base from J, the junction kept 9 bases outside the gene matches. The CDR3 has 14 residues. Germline V lookup: CDR1 SGHRS, CDR2 YFSETQ. The DNA of the CDR3 is TGCGCCACCCGGACAGGCGCTCCGAACACTGAAGCTTTCTTT. Residues: CATRTGAPNTEAFF.

This clonotype was seen a few times. The chain joins TRBV27 to TRBJ2-1; D not certain. Germline values: CDR1 MNHEY, CDR2 SMNVEV (reference sequence). This CDR3 has 15 amino acids. V lost 6 bases, J lost 0 bases, and 12 bases lay in between. The CDR3 nucleotides are TGTGCCAGCAGCATGGACGTAAGCTCCTACAATGAGCAGTTCTTC. Its translation is CASSMDVSSYNEQFF.

V is TRBV29-1 and J is TRBJ2-3; a weak D match, TRBD2 (6 bases). The CDR3 sequence is 15 residues long. Germline CDR1 is SQVTM and CDR2 is ANQGSEA. V was trimmed by 7 bases and J by 3 bases, leaving 20 bases between them. The CDR3 DNA sequence: TGCAGCGGCCGGAAGCGACGAGGAGGGACAGATACGCAGTATTTT. Translation gives CSGRKRRGGTDTQYF.

The J gene is TRBJ1-4, the V gene TRBV4-1; no firm D call. CDR3 length: 14 residues. Trimming took 8 bases from V and 4 from J, leaving 14 bases between them. The germline V gene has CDR1 MGHRA and CDR2 YSYEKL. CDR3 nucleotides: TGCGCCAGCGGGTACTTTGGGGATAATGAAAAACTGTTTTTT. This gives the protein CASGYFGDNEKLFF.

CDR3 residues: CAISERGQGGYEQYF. CDR3 DNA: TGTGCCATCAGTGAGAGGGGCCAGGGAGGGTATGAGCAGTACTTC. The rearrangement joins TRBV10-3 to TRBJ2-7; 7 bases match TRBD2. The CDR3 length is 15 residues. From germline, CDR1 is ENHRY and CDR2 SYGVKD. The V segment lost 2 bases and the J segment 7 bases; nucleotides outside the gene matches: 11.

In its sample, this clonotype was seen many times. CDR3 loop: CASSLVGTGGYEQYF. As DNA, the CDR3 is TGCGCCAGCAGCTTGGTTGGGACAGGAGGCTACGAGCAGTACTTC. The rearrangement uses TRBV5-1 and TRBJ2-7, with TRBD1 matching 8 bases. The CDR3 is 15 amino acids. CDR1 SGHRS and CDR2 YFSETQ come from the germline V gene. With V trimmed by 0 bases and J by 3 bases, 5 bases remained unmatched. Complete variable domain (other parts from reference TRBV5-1 and TRBJ2-7): KAGVTQTPRYLIKTRGQQVTLSCSPISGHRSVSWYQQTPGQGLQFLFEYFSETQRNKGNFPGRFSGRQFSNSRSEMNVSTLELGDSALYLCASSLVGTGGYEQYFGPGTRLTVT.

This clonotype was observed a handful of times. The chain links TRBV5-5 to TRBJ2-5; D not resolved. This CDR3 is 14 amino acids long. Germline CDR1 and CDR2: SGHKS and YYEKEE (reference sequence). The V end lost 2 bases, the J end lost 2 bases, and 10 bases lay between the germline ends. The CDR3 is CASSFTASQETQYF. DNA of the CDR3: TGTGCCAGCAGCTTTACGGCCAGTCAAGAGACCCAGTACTTC.

This clonotype was observed at least ten times. V usage is TRBV5-1 and J usage is TRBJ1-3, with 12 bases that match TRBD1. This CDR3 has 16 amino acids. Looked up from germline, CDR1 is SGHRS and CDR2 is YFSETQ. With V trimmed by 4 bases and J by 7 bases, 9 bases remained unmatched. CDR3 sequence: CASSLGTGGYRNTIYF. CDR3 coding DNA: TGCGCCAGCAGCCTGGGGACAGGGGGCTATCGGAACACCATATATTTT. The variable domain in full, with the rest retrieved from reference TRBV5-1 and TRBJ1-3, is KAGVTQTPRYLIKTRGQQVTLSCSPISGHRSVSWYQQTPGQGLQFLFEYFSETQRNKGNFPGRFSGRQFSNSRSEMNVSTLELGDSALYLCASSLGTGGYRNTIYFGEGSWLTVV.

The rearrangement links TRBV20-1 to TRBJ1-2, with 7 bases lining up with TRBD1. The CDR3 is 14 amino acids. The V gene's germline CDR1 is DFQATT and CDR2 SNEGSKA (reference sequence). V lost 6 bases to trimming and J lost 0 bases; unmatched junction nucleotides: 7. The CDR3, as DNA: TGCAGTGCGAGCAGGGGGGAGGCTAACTATGGCTACACCTTC. This codes for CSASRGEANYGYTF.

This clonotype turned up a few times. The CDR3 DNA sequence: TGTGCCAGCAGCTTCCCCGGCAGGGGCCCCAAAAACATTCAGTACTTC. This encodes CASSFPGRGPKNIQYF. This sequence joins TRBV7-9 and TRBJ2-4; the D gene is possibly TRBD1 (6 bases). The CDR3 consists of 16 residues. Germline CDR1 and CDR2: SEHNR and FQNEAQ (reference sequence). V dropped 3 bases and J dropped 2 bases, with 14 bases sitting between them.

This clonotype was counted ten times or more. The limits of the CDR3 on the DNA are not certain, so only TCRdb's listed CDR3 is given. The chain recombines TRBV7-8 with TRBJ2-5. The CDR3 numbers 16 amino acids, ends counted. CDR1 and CDR2 from the germline V gene are SGHVS and FQNEAQ. The CDR3: CASSLARAVLRETQYF.

This clonotype was recorded at least ten times. CDR3 sequence: CASSWGIIAGGKITNEQFF. The CDR3, as DNA: TGCGCCAGCAGCTGGGGGATCATAGCGGGAGGGAAGATTACAAATGAGCAGTTCTTC. The chain links TRBV5-1 to TRBJ2-1; 11 bases fit TRBD2. The CDR3 runs 19 residues. The ends lost 3 bases at V and 7 bases at J; junction bases unmatched: 18. Germline CDR1 SGHRS, CDR2 YFSETQ.

This CDR3 reads CASSAGGLARADTQYF. The CDR3 DNA reads as TGTGCCAGCAGCGCGGGGGGACTAGCGAGGGCAGATACGCAGTATTTT. The chain couples TRBV7-6 to TRBJ2-3; 10 bases match TRBD2. Germline values: CDR1 SGHVS, CDR2 FNYEAQ. The CDR3 runs to 16 residues. V lost 5 bases and J lost 4; bases outside the gene matches: 9.

This clonotype has just a few counts. The genes are TRBV5-1 and TRBJ2-1, with TRBD2 matching 7 bases. Germline V gene lookup returns CDR1 SGHRS and CDR2 YFSETQ. The CDR3 is 16 residues long. V dropped 7 bases and J dropped 6; count of bases not matched to a gene: 16. The CDR3 DNA is TGCGCCAGCCGCTACGTTTTCGGCGGGAGCGGCAATGAGCAGTTCTTC. This encodes CASRYVFGGSGNEQFF. The complete variable domain, with remaining parts taken from reference TRBV5-1 and TRBJ2-1, reads KAGVTQTPRYLIKTRGQQVTLSCSPISGHRSVSWYQQTPGQGLQFLFEYFSETQRNKGNFPGRFSGRQFSNSRSEMNVSTLELGDSALYLCASRYVFGGSGNEQFFGPGTRLTVL.

Many counts were recorded for this clonotype. This rearrangement joins TRBV30 to TRBJ1-5; no clear D gene. This CDR3 spans 12 amino acids. V lost 0 bases to trimming and J lost 7 bases, with 7 bases between them. Germline V gene data show CDR1 as GTSNPN and CDR2 as SVGIG (reference sequence). CDR3 protein: CAWSVRGQPQHF. The DNA of the CDR3 is TGTGCCTGGAGTGTTCGGGGACAGCCCCAGCATTTT. The whole variable domain, remainder taken from reference TRBV30 and TRBJ1-5, is SQTIHQWPATLVQPVGSPLSLECTVEGTSNPNLYWYRQAAGRGLQLLFYSVGIGQISSEVPQNLSASRPQDRQFILSSKKLLLSDSGFYLCAWSVRGQPQHFGDGTRLSIL.

This clonotype has only a few counts. The rearrangement links TRBV12-3 or TRBV12-4 to TRBJ1-6; TRBD1 matches 7 bases. V trimming: 6 bases; J trimming: 14 bases; junction bases outside the gene matches: 7. This CDR3 has 12 amino acids. CDR3 amino acids: CASREGAGALHF. The DNA of the CDR3 is TGTGCCAGCAGAGAGGGGGCTGGGGCCCTCCACTTT.

This clonotype was recorded many times. The chain employs TRBV29-1 and TRBJ2-5, with D unresolved. In germline, CDR1 is SQVTM, CDR2 ANQGSEA. Trimming stripped 3 bases from V and 2 bases from J, with 4 bases between. The CDR3 is 11 residues long. The CDR3 DNA is TGCAGCGTTGATGGTCAAGAGACCCAGTACTTC. This gives the protein CSVDGQETQYF.

A word on this clonotype: Sequence at one end of the junction differs from germline and may be a read error. The chain is built from TRBV28 and TRBJ1-5, with D uncertain. The CDR3 has 14 amino acids. Germline-derived CDR1 and CDR2 are MDHEN and SYDVKM. The CDR3 spells CASSLDAENQRQHF. The CDR3, as DNA: TGTGCCAGCAGTTTAGATGCAGAGAATCAGCGCCAGCATTTT.

This clonotype was detected many times. The genes are TRBV5-1 and TRBJ1-3; D is uncertain. There are 16 residues in the CDR3. Between the trimmed V and J ends, which lost 4 bases and 0 bases, there was a span of 14 bases. The germline V gene has CDR1 SGHRS and CDR2 YFSETQ. DNA for the CDR3: TGCGCCAGCAGCCTGGGTGGACTCAGCTCTGGAAACACCATATATTTT. Translating it yields CASSLGGLSSGNTIYF.

At least ten counts were recorded for this clonotype. The rearrangement uses TRBV5-5 and TRBJ1-3; unclear D gene. The germline CDR1 and CDR2 sequences are SGHKS and YYEKEE (reference sequence). V dropped 1 base and J dropped 0 bases, with 11 bases sitting between them. This CDR3 contains 16 residues. The CDR3, as DNA: TGTGCCAGCAGCTTGAGACCGACCAGCTCTGGAAACACCATATATTTT. Its protein is CASSLRPTSSGNTIYF.

The V call is TRBV12-3 or TRBV12-4, the J call TRBJ2-1, with 7 bases matching TRBD2. The CDR3 sequence is 15 residues long. V gave up 4 bases and J gave up 9 bases; unmatched junction bases: 12. The chain's CDR3 is CASSSQTGGLGEQFF. CDR3 coding DNA: TGTGCCAGCAGTTCTCAGACCGGGGGGTTAGGTGAGCAGTTCTTC.

In this sample, this clonotype turned up a few times. The chain employs TRBV15 and TRBJ2-5; D uncertain. The V and J ends lost 1 base and 1 base respectively, with 7 bases between them. This CDR3 is 14 amino acids long. The germline V gene encodes CDR1 LNHNV and CDR2 YYDKDF (reference sequence). CDR3 in DNA: TGTGCCACCAGCAGAGGGGCCCTCCAAGAGACCCAGTACTTC. It encodes CATSRGALQETQYF.

The rearrangement uses TRBV9 and TRBJ2-3; D is ambiguous. This CDR3 has 14 amino acids. V was cut by 0 bases and J by 5 bases, with 10 bases left in between. CDR1 and CDR2 from the germline V gene are SGDLS and YYNGEE. The CDR3 sequence is CASSVGNFVDTQYF. The CDR3 DNA sequence: TGTGCCAGCAGCGTAGGAAACTTCGTAGATACGCAGTATTTT.

This clonotype occurred many times. The genes are TRBV10-3 and TRBJ2-7; D is possibly TRBD1 (5 bases). Trimming left V 6 bases short and J 3 bases short, with 9 bases between. Per the germline V gene, CDR1 is ENHRY and CDR2 is SYGVKD. This CDR3 region has 12 residues. The CDR3 loop reads CAISKGNYEQYF. CDR3 sequence (DNA): TGTGCCATCAGCAAGGGGAACTACGAGCAGTACTTC.

This clonotype appeared many times. Written as DNA, the CDR3 is TGCGCCAGCAGCTTGGAGACAGGGGGCATAACCCACGAGCAGTACTTC. Amino acid sequence: CASSLETGGITHEQYF. This sequence joins TRBV5-1 and TRBJ2-7, with 10 bases matching TRBD1. With V trimmed by 0 bases and J by 5 bases, 8 bases remained unmatched. Germline loops: CDR1 SGHRS, CDR2 YFSETQ. The CDR3 covers 16 residues.

This clonotype showed up many times. Here the CDR3 DNA reads TGCAGTGCTAGCCCCCCAACGGCCAGCTTGAACACTGAAGCTTTCTTT. Protein sequence: CSASPPTASLNTEAFF. J is TRBJ1-1 and V is TRBV20-1; no reliable D call. Trimming took 3 bases from V and 0 from J, leaving 17 bases between them. Looked up from germline, CDR1 is DFQATT and CDR2 is SNEGSKA (reference sequence). There are 16 residues in the CDR3.